The T cell receptor (beta chain) described here comes from a study of T cells in Graves' hyperthyroidism and ophthalmopathy. This clonotype was recorded many times. The germline V gene encodes CDR1 SGHRS and CDR2 YFSETQ. The length of the CDR3 is 15 residues. Trimming shortened V by 2 bases and J by 7 bases, and 16 bases separated the two germline ends. Using RNA transcripts as the source, TCR beta CDR3 regions were amplified. RT-PCR in the first round (using the HTBI primer set) targeted the TCR CDR3. Via MiXCR, TCRdb re-called the multiplex PCR reads, giving one row per CDR3 protein. The data show over 700,000 distinct CDR3 sequences, about 38% seen once.

The TCR was taken from a man younger than 35 with Graves' hyperthyroidism. The rearrangement uses TRBV5-1 and TRBJ1-5; tentative D call: TRBD1 (5 bases). Sequenced material: blood. CDR3 bases: TGCGCCAGCAGCTTAGCAGGGATGGACAAGCAGCCCCAGCATTTT. Protein: CASSLAGMDKQPQHF.